These 5 T cell receptor beta chains originate from one sample sequenced in a study of cytomegalovirus exposure and HLA in healthy donors. Primers for the PCR totalled 60 Vbeta and 13 Jbeta. Method: immunoSEQ multiplex PCR; TCRdb's copy keeps in-frame clones and lacks some. The table has 85,000 to 130,000 clones, 60% to 85% seen once. Sequenced: PBMCs. The receptors come from a male donor in good health and CMV-seropositive.

Points on this clone: One junction end does not reproduce the germline sequence, and a read error may be involved. V usage is TRBV30 and J usage is TRBJ1-5; 10 bases align to TRBD1. The CDR3 has 15 amino acids. Per germline, CDR1 GTSNPN and CDR2 SVGIG (reference sequence). The CDR3 loop is CAWSRDRGSNQPQNF. For the CDR3, the DNA is TGTGCCTGGAGTAGGGACAGGGGTAGCAATCAGCCCCAGAATTTT.

J is TRBJ2-3 and V is TRBV9, with a tentative D call TRBD2 (6 bases). In germline, CDR1 is SGDLS, CDR2 YYNGEE. The V end was cut by 5 bases, the J end by 6 bases, with 13 bases between. CDR3 size: 13 residues. The CDR3 DNA reads as TGTGCCAGCAGTGGATCCCGGGGGGATACGCAGTATTTT. Residues: CASSGSRGDTQYF. Full variable domain (remainder filled in from reference TRBV9 and TRBJ2-3): DSGVTQTPKHLITATGQRVTLRCSPRSGDLSVYWYQQSLDQGLQFLIQYYNGEERAKGNILERFSAQQFPDLHSELNLSSLELGDSALYFCASSGSRGDTQYFGPGTRLTVL.

The gene calls are TRBV5-1 and TRBJ2-3, with 14 bases aligning to TRBD2. Trimming cost V 5 bases and J 6 bases; bases outside gene matches: 8. The germline V gene encodes CDR1 SGHRS and CDR2 YFSETQ. CDR3 length: 16 residues. The CDR3 loop reads CASRRTSGRSVDTQYF. For the CDR3, the DNA is TGCGCCAGCAGACGGACTAGCGGGAGGAGCGTGGATACGCAGTATTTT.

The gene calls are TRBV5-1 and TRBJ2-2; TRBD1 is a possible D gene (6 bases). Looked up from germline, CDR1 is SGHRS and CDR2 is YFSETQ. The CDR3 is 17 amino acids. V was pared by 0 bases and J by 1 base, with 13 bases between. The CDR3 DNA reads as TGCGCCAGCAGCTTGGGTCATAGGGACAAGAACACCGGGGAGCTGTTTTTT. This translates into CASSLGHRDKNTGELFF. Full variable domain (rest looked up from reference TRBV5-1 and TRBJ2-2): KAGVTQTPRYLIKTRGQQVTLSCSPISGHRSVSWYQQTPGQGLQFLFEYFSETQRNKGNFPGRFSGRQFSNSRSEMNVSTLELGDSALYLCASSLGHRDKNTGELFFGEGSRLTVL.

The J gene is TRBJ2-5, the V gene TRBV7-2; D is ambiguous. Germline-derived CDR1 and CDR2 are SGHTA and FQGNSA. Between the trimmed V and J ends, which lost 0 bases and 5 bases, there was a span of 13 bases. The CDR3 runs 15 residues. CDR3 sequence (DNA): TGTGCCAGCAGCTTAGCGCCACAGACCTGGGAGACCCAGTACTTC. Translated: CASSLAPQTWETQYF.